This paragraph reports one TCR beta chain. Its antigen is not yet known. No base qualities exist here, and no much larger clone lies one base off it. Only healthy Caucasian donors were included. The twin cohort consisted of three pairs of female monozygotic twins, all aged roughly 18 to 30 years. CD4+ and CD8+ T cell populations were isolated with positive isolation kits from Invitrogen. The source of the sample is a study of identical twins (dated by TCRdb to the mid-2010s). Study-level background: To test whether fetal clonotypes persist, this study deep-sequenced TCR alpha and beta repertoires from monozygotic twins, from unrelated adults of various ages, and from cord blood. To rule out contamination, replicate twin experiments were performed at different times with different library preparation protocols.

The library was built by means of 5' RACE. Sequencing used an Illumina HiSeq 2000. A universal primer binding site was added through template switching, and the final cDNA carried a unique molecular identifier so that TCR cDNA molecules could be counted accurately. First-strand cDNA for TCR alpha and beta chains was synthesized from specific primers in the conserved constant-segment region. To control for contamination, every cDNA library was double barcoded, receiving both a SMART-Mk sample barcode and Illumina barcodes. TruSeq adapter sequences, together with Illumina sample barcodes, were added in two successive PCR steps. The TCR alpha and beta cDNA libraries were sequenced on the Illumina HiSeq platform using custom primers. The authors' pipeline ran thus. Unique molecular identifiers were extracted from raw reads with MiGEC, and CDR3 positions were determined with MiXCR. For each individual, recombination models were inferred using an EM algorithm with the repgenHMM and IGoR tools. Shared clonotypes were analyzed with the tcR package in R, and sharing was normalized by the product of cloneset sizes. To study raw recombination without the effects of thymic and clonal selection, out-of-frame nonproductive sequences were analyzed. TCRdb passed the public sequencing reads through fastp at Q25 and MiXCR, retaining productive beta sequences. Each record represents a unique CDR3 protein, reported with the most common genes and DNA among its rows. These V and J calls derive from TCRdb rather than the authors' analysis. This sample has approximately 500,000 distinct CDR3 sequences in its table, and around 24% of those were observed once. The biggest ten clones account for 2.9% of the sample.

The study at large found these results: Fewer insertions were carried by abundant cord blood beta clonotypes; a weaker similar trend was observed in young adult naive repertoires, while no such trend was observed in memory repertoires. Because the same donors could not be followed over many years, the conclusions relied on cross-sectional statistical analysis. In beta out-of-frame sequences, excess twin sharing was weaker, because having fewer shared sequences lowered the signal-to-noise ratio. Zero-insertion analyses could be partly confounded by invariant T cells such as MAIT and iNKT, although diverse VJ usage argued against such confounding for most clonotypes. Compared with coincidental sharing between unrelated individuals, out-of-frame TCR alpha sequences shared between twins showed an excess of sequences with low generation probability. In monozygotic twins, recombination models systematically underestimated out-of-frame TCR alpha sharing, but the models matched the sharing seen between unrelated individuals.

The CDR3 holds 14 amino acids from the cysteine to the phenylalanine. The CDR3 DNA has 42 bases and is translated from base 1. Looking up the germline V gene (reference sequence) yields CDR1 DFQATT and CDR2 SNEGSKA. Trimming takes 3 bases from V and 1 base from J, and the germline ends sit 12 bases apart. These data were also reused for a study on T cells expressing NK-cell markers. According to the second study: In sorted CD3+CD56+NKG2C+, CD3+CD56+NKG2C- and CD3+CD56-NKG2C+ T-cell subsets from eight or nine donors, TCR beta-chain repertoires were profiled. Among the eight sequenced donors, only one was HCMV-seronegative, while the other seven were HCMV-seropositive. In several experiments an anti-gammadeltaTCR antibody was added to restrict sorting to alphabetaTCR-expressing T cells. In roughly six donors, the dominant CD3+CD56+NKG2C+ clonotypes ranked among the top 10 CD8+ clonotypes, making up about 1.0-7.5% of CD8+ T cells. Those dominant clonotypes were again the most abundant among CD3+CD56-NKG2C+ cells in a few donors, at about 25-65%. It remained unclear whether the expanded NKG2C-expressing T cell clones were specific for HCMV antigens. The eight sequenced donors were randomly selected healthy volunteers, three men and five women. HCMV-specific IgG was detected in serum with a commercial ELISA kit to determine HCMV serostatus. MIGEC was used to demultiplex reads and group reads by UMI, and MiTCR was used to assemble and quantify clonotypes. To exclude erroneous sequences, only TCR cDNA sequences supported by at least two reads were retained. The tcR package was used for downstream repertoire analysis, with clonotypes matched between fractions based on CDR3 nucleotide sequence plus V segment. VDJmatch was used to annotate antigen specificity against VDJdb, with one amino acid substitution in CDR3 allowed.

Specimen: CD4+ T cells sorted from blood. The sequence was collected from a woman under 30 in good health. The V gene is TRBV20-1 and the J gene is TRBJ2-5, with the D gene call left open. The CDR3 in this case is CSARTANTQETQYF. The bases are TGCAGTGCTAGGACGGCGAACACCCAAGAGACCCAGTACTTC.